A selection of T cell receptor beta chains follows, all from one sample in a study of T-cell memory formation after mild COVID-19. TCRdb passed the 5' RACE reads through MiXCR, listing each CDR3 protein once. Among 350,000 to 500,000 distinct CDR3 sequences listed, 20% to 30% were seen once. The source material was PBMCs or a T cell subset sorted from them (not recorded which). These receptors were obtained from an adult woman who had mild COVID-19 (a few samples of this study predate the infection). Cell type and time point are not known. Both conserved end residues are part of each CDR3. D genes are given only for firm matches. Size is omitted from some rows. Given values are once, few, many or a class for expanded clones.

-	TRBD1	TRBV7-9	TRBJ1-2	CASSLPGTDYGYTF	TGTGCCAGCAGCTTGCCAGGGACAGACTATGGCTACACCTTC
few	TRBD1	TRBV6-2/TRBV6-3	TRBJ1-2	CASTLTWDRSGYTF	TGTGCCAGCACCCTAACCTGGGACAGGAGCGGCTACACCTTC
few	-	TRBV6-5	TRBJ2-5	CASSYSERAGVTQYF	TGTGCCAGCAGTTACTCCGAAAGGGCGGGTGTGACCCAGTACTTC
-	TRBD2	TRBV10-3	TRBJ2-3	CAISDPGLAGPDTQYF	TGTGCCATCAGTGACCCCGGACTAGCGGGGCCAGATACGCAGTATTTT
many	TRBD2	TRBV5-4	TRBJ2-5	CASSPSSGGYQETQYF	TGTGCCAGCAGCCCCTCTAGCGGGGGGTACCAAGAGACCCAGTACTTC
few	-	TRBV5-6	TRBJ2-6	CASSFLDRLSSGANVLTF	TGTGCCAGCAGCTTCCTGGACCGACTAAGCTCTGGGGCCAACGTCCTGACTTTC
few	TRBD1	TRBV7-3	TRBJ2-6	CASSPQGDTGANVLTF	TGTGCCAGCAGCCCTCAGGGGGACACTGGGGCCAACGTCCTGACTTTC
few	-	TRBV28	TRBJ2-3	CASSLQGRTDTQYF	TGTGCCAGCAGCCTACAGGGCCGCACAGATACGCAGTATTTT
-	-	TRBV20-1	TRBJ1-3	CSAPDSGNTIYF	TGCAGTGCTCCAGACAGTGGAAACACCATATATTTT
-	TRBD2	TRBV19	TRBJ2-7	CASSVTSASSYEQYF	TGTGCCAGTAGTGTTACTAGCGCGAGCTCCTACGAGCAGTACTTC
-	-	TRBV4-1	TRBJ1-1	CASSQGLRPNTEAFF	TGCGCCAGCAGCCAAGGTTTGCGACCGAACACTGAAGCTTTCTTT
-	TRBD1	TRBV6-5	TRBJ1-2	CASRAPSTGNYGYTF	TGTGCCAGCAGAGCACCCTCGACAGGGAACTATGGCTACACCTTC
-	TRBD1	TRBV24-1	TRBJ2-7	CATSEPTGVSSYEQYF	TGTGCCACCAGTGAACCTACAGGGGTCTCTTCCTACGAGCAGTACTTC
-	TRBD2	TRBV7-2	TRBJ2-7	CASSSDRGLAGTYF	TGTGCCAGCAGCTCGGACAGGGGACTAGCGGGGACTTACTTC
few	TRBD1	TRBV19	TRBJ1-1	CASSMGRDRGGTEAFF	TGTGCCAGTAGTATGGGCAGAGACAGGGGGGGCACTGAAGCTTTCTTT
-	-	TRBV12-3/TRBV12-4	TRBJ2-7	CASSLGKGIYEQYF	TGTGCCAGCAGTTTAGGAAAGGGTATCTACGAGCAGTACTTC
few	-	TRBV20-1	TRBJ2-7	CSARVGYEQYF	TGCAGTGCTAGAGTAGGATACGAGCAGTACTTC
few	-	TRBV19	TRBJ2-2	CASGQSNTGELFF	TGTGCCAGTGGACAATCGAACACCGGGGAGCTGTTTTTT
-	-	TRBV7-6	TRBJ2-7	CASSSQDSSSYEQYF	TGTGCCAGCAGCTCGCAGGACAGTAGCTCCTACGAGCAGTACTTC
few	TRBD2	TRBV29-1	TRBJ2-1	CSAGLAGANEQFF	TGCAGCGCAGGACTAGCGGGAGCCAATGAGCAGTTCTTC
-	TRBD2	TRBV12-3/TRBV12-4	TRBJ2-1	CATSRRGADNEQFF	TGTGCCACCTCTAGGCGGGGGGCAGACAATGAGCAGTTCTTC
-	-	TRBV7-6	TRBJ2-5	CASSLETGFGETQYF	TGTGCCAGCAGCTTAGAAACCGGATTCGGAGAGACCCAGTACTTC
-	-	TRBV25-1	TRBJ1-4	CASSEGPRGINEKLFF	TGTGCCAGCAGTGAAGGTCCGAGGGGAATTAATGAAAAACTGTTTTTT
-	TRBD1	TRBV5-1	TRBJ1-2	CASSAGQGKGGYTF	TGCGCCAGCAGCGCGGGACAGGGGAAGGGTGGCTACACCTTC
-	-	TRBV6-2/TRBV6-3	TRBJ1-4	CASKLTGTRGGKLFF	TGTGCCAGCAAACTAACCGGGACCAGGGGAGGAAAACTGTTTTTT
few	TRBD2	TRBV24-1	TRBJ2-5	CATSGVLAGGQETQYF	TGTGCCACCAGTGGAGTACTAGCGGGGGGACAAGAGACCCAGTACTTC
-	-	TRBV12-3/TRBV12-4	TRBJ2-2	CASNPDYNPGELFF	TGTGCCAGCAACCCGGACTATAACCCCGGGGAGCTGTTTTTT
-	-	TRBV19	TRBJ1-1	CAGAKQENTEAFF	TGTGCCGGAGCGAAACAGGAGAACACTGAAGCTTTCTTT
-	-	TRBV10-3	TRBJ2-7	CAISESGGRYEQYF	TGTGCCATCAGTGAGTCTGGAGGGAGATACGAGCAGTACTTC
few	-	TRBV6-6	TRBJ1-2	CATSVEINNGYTF	TGTGCCACATCGGTGGAGATTAACAATGGCTACACCTTC
few	TRBD1	TRBV5-1	TRBJ2-5	CASSLEVRQGGETQYF	TGCGCCAGCAGCTTGGAAGTGAGACAGGGTGGGGAGACCCAGTACTTC
-	TRBD1	TRBV6-5	TRBJ1-1	CASIRQGWTEAFF	TGTGCCAGCATTCGACAGGGGTGGACTGAAGCTTTCTTT
few	-	TRBV11-3	TRBJ2-7	CASSAFPSAHEQYF	TGTGCCAGCAGCGCGTTCCCTAGCGCTCACGAGCAGTACTTC
-	TRBD2	TRBV9	TRBJ2-5	CASSVAGWRGGKETQYF	TGTGCCAGCAGCGTAGCCGGTTGGCGGGGGGGAAAGGAGACCCAGTACTTC
-	TRBD1	TRBV7-9	TRBJ1-2	CASSLRQGAGYGYTF	TGTGCCAGCAGCCTACGACAGGGGGCGGGCTATGGCTACACCTTC
-	-	TRBV30	TRBJ1-6	CAWSPGRGDSPLHF	TGTGCCTGGAGTCCGGGAAGGGGAGACTCACCCCTCCACTTT
few	-	TRBV24-1	TRBJ2-2	CATSETGHINTGELFF	TGTGCCACCAGTGAAACCGGACACATCAACACCGGGGAGCTGTTTTTT
few	TRBD1	TRBV7-2	TRBJ2-1	CASSLGSRGRNEQFF	TGTGCCAGCAGCTTAGGGTCCAGGGGGCGAAATGAGCAGTTCTTC
many	-	TRBV18	TRBJ1-6	CASSPDRFNSPLHF	TGTGCCAGCTCACCGGACCGATTTAATTCACCCCTCCACTTT
-	TRBD1	TRBV12-3/TRBV12-4	TRBJ2-1	CASSFVQGSSYNEQFF	TGTGCCAGCAGTTTCGTACAGGGGAGCTCCTACAATGAGCAGTTCTTC
-	-	TRBV2	TRBJ2-7	CASRDDSYEQYF	TGTGCCAGCAGGGACGATTCCTACGAGCAGTACTTC
-	-	TRBV12-3/TRBV12-4	TRBJ2-1	CASMQRDRNEQFF	TGTGCCAGCATGCAGCGGGACAGGAATGAGCAGTTCTTC
few	TRBD2	TRBV6-5	TRBJ2-5	CASSYSGSGTTQETQYF	TGTGCCAGCAGTTACTCGGGTAGCGGGACTACCCAAGAGACCCAGTACTTC
-	TRBD1	TRBV29-1	TRBJ2-3	CSLRHRGDTQYF	TGCAGCTTGCGCCACAGGGGGGATACGCAGTATTTT
-	-	TRBV29-1	TRBJ2-2	CSVEQVNTGELFF	TGCAGCGTTGAGCAAGTAAACACCGGGGAGCTGTTTTTT
-	-	TRBV5-1	TRBJ2-3	CASSPRGTATDTQYF	TGCGCCAGCAGCCCCCGGGGGACAGCCACAGATACGCAGTATTTT
-	TRBD2	TRBV7-2	TRBJ2-2	CASSPSGSARTGELFF	TGTGCCAGCAGCCCTAGCGGGAGTGCGAGGACCGGGGAGCTGTTTTTT
-	TRBD2	TRBV12-3/TRBV12-4	TRBJ2-3	CASSHYSGSVGTQYF	TGTGCCAGCAGTCACTATAGCGGGAGCGTTGGTACGCAGTATTTT